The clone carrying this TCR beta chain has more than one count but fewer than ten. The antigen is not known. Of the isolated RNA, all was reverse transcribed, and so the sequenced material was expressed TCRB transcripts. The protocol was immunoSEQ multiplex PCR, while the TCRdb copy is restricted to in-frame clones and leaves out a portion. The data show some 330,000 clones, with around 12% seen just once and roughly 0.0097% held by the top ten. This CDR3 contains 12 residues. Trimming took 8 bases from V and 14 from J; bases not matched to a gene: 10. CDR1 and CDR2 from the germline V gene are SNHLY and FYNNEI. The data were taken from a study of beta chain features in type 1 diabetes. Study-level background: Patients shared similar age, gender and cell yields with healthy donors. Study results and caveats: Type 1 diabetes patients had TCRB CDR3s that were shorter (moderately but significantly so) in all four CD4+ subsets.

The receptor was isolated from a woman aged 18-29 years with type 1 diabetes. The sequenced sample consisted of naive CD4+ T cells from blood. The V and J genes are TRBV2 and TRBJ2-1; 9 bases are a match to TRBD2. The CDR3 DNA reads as TGTGCCAGCCTTAGGCGGGGGGGAGAGGAGTTCTTC. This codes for CASLRRGGEEFF.